This T cell receptor (beta chain) was documented in a study of shared clonotypes between healthy human individuals. Assay used: immunoSEQ multiplex PCR; TCRdb lists only in-frame clones, some missing. The table shows about 2.1 million clones, with roughly 91% occurring only once. Naive CD8 isolation took CD45RO-negative cells positively selected for CCR7 and excluded terminally differentiated effector memory CD45RA+ cells. The receptor's source is a young man in good health. Some clones in this sample may be carry-over from other donors' samples. Material: naive CD8+ T cells from PBMCs.

CDR3 loop: CASSIGFTEAFF. In DNA form, the CDR3 reads TGTGCCAGCAGCATTGGGTTCACTGAAGCTTTCTTT. The chain couples TRBV7-9 to TRBJ1-1; D gene uncertain. V was trimmed by 5 bases and J by 4 bases, leaving 8 bases between them. This CDR3 region has 12 residues. From germline, CDR1 is SEHNR and CDR2 FQNEAQ (reference sequence).